This T cell receptor beta chain was sequenced in a study of blood T cells in healthy people across ages. General study results and limits: A roughly linear age-dependent decrease characterized TCR beta diversity per million T cells. Bulk PBMC profiling left naive and antigen-experienced comparisons inconclusive.

A remark on this clonotype: No antigen is known for it.

There are 13 residues in the CDR3. Germline V CDR1 and CDR2: SGHRS, YFSETQ. Trimming took 6 bases from V and 3 from J, leaving 13 bases between them. About 10 milliliters of peripheral blood were drawn from each donor into EDTA-treated tubes. Isolation per sample recovered at least 6.5 million PBMCs. Alongside a J-beta primer mix, a sample-barcoded 5' primer served in a second PCR lasting roughly 6 to 11 cycles. TCRdb fed the 5' RACE reads into MiXCR, producing one record per CDR3 protein. The sample shows about 900,000 distinct CDR3 sequences, about 44% of them seen only once. J is TRBJ2-7 and V is TRBV5-1; D may correspond to TRBD1 or TRBD2 (5 bases each). The clonotype was recovered from a man aged 30 to 45 in good health. The sample taken for sequencing was blood. As DNA, the CDR3 is TGCGCCAGCAACCGGGACGGGGACTACGAGCAGTACTTC. Protein product: CASNRDGDYEQYF.